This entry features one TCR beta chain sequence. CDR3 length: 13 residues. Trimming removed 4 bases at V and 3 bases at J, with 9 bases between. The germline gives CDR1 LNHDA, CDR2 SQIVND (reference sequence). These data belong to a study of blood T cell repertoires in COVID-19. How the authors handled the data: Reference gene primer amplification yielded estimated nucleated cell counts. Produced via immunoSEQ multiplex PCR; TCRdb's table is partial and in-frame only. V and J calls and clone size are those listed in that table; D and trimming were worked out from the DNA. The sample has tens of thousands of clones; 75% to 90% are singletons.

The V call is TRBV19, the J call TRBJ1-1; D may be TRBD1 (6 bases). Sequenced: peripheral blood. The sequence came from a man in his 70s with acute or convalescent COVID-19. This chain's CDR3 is CASSRTVYTEAFF. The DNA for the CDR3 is TGTGCCAGTAGTAGGACAGTTTACACTGAAGCTTTCTTT.